These T cell receptor beta chains were read from a single sample in a study of Ad26.COV2.S vaccination and SARS-CoV-2 variants. Produced via immunoSEQ multiplex PCR; TCRdb's table is partial and in-frame only. The sample comprises approximately 410,000 clones, about 90% of which are singletons, and more than 1.5% rests with the top ten. The sample in question was peripheral blood, obtained in a trial of Ad26.COV2.S vaccine versus placebo. All receptors derive from a person between 18 and 59 years old who received the Ad26.COV2.S COVID-19 vaccine or a placebo. Each CDR3 is given with its conserved first and last residue. Each record gives: D gene, clone size, J gene, V gene, CDR3 protein, CDR3 DNA. The D gene is left open where the match is weak. Size is stated for part of the rows, as once, few or many counts, or as a class when the clone is expanded.

-,-,TRBJ2-3,TRBV15,CATSRARRSLTDTQYF,TGTGCCACCAGCAGGGCCAGGAGGAGCCTCACAGATACGCAGTATTTT
TRBD1,once,TRBJ2-5,TRBV7-2,CASRARQGSPTEETQYF,TGTGCCAGCAGAGCCCGACAGGGAAGTCCCACGGAAGAGACCCAGTACTTC
TRBD1,-,TRBJ2-5,TRBV4-1,CASSPTRTGQETQYF,TGCGCCAGCAGCCCCACCCGGACAGGTCAAGAGACCCAGTACTTC
-,-,TRBJ2-1,TRBV5-1,CASSLVRGTDEQFF,TGCGCCAGCAGCTTGGTTCGGGGGACAGATGAGCAGTTCTTC
-,-,TRBJ1-5,TRBV6-5,CASSKNGLMYQPQHF,TGTGCCAGCAGCAAGAATGGACTGATGTATCAGCCCCAGCATTTT
-,once,TRBJ2-5,TRBV10-3,CAISTLDSVRPVETQYF,TGTGCCATCAGTACCCTGGACAGCGTAAGACCCGTGGAGACCCAGTACTTC
-,-,TRBJ1-6,TRBV27,CASSLSISSRLSPLHF,TGTGCCAGCAGTTTATCGATTTCATCCCGTCTTTCACCCCTCCACTTT
-,-,TRBJ2-5,TRBV7-9,CASSLAGAGETQYF,TGTGCCAGCAGCCTGGCTGGGGCGGGAGAGACCCAGTACTTC
-,once,TRBJ2-4,TRBV24-1,CATSDLRPGDGHIQYF,TGTGCCACCAGTGATTTGCGACCCGGGGACGGACACATTCAGTACTTC
TRBD1,-,TRBJ2-1,TRBV6-2/TRBV6-3,CASSTDREVLNEQFF,TGTGCCAGCAGTACGGACAGGGAGGTTCTCAATGAGCAGTTCTTC
-,-,TRBJ1-5,TRBV6-1,CASSEKLNQPQHF,TGTGCCAGCAGTGAAAAGCTCAATCAGCCCCAGCATTTT
TRBD1,-,TRBJ1-5,TRBV6-5,CASSPQGKGPQHF,TGTGCCAGCAGCCCACAGGGGAAAGGGCCCCAGCATTTT
TRBD1,-,TRBJ1-2,TRBV19,CASITGDYGYTF,TGTGCCAGCATTACAGGGGACTATGGCTACACCTTC
-,-,TRBJ2-3,TRBV18,CASSPPGAGTDTQYF,TGTGCCAGCTCACCACCCGGGGCAGGCACAGATACGCAGTATTTT
TRBD1,-,TRBJ1-4,TRBV28,CASSRSDRGANEKLFF,TGTGCCAGCAGTCGATCCGACAGGGGCGCTAATGAAAAACTGTTTTTT
TRBD1,-,TRBJ1-1,TRBV27,CASSLAGGYTEAFF,TGTGCCAGCAGTTTGGCAGGGGGGTACACTGAAGCTTTCTTT
TRBD1,few,TRBJ1-1,TRBV19,CASSETGALNTEAFF,TGTGCCAGCAGTGAGACAGGGGCCTTGAACACTGAAGCTTTCTTT
TRBD1,once,TRBJ2-7,TRBV7-2,CASTTLLRGRIGEQYF,TGTGCCAGCACTACCCTCTTAAGGGGGCGCATAGGTGAGCAGTACTTC
-,-,TRBJ1-2,TRBV4-1,CASSQDLAAHIDGYTF,TGCGCCAGCAGCCAAGATTTGGCAGCCCACATTGATGGCTACACCTTC
TRBD2,-,TRBJ2-3,TRBV5-1,CASSPWTSGGMDTQYF,TGCGCCAGCAGCCCGTGGACTAGCGGGGGGATGGATACGCAGTATTTT
-,-,TRBJ1-4,TRBV19,CASAAERLNEKLFF,TGTGCCTCCGCGGCCGAAAGACTTAATGAAAAACTGTTTTTT
TRBD1,-,TRBJ2-7,TRBV29-1,CSVRGQGSYEQYF,TGCAGCGTTCGAGGACAGGGATCCTACGAGCAGTACTTC
TRBD1,-,TRBJ2-7,TRBV5-5,CASSRGTGVNYEQYF,TGTGCCAGCAGCAGAGGGACAGGGGTTAACTACGAGCAGTACTTC
-,-,TRBJ1-1,TRBV15,CATSRDGQSNTEAFF,TGTGCCACCAGCAGAGACGGACAGTCGAACACTGAAGCTTTCTTT
-,-,TRBJ1-6,TRBV7-2,CASSPFPNRGTNSPLHF,TGTGCCAGCAGCCCCTTCCCAAATCGGGGTACGAATTCACCCCTCCACTTT
TRBD2,-,TRBJ2-2,TRBV19,CATSGLAGPGELFF,TGTGCCACCTCTGGACTAGCGGGGCCCGGGGAGCTGTTTTTT
TRBD1,-,TRBJ2-5,TRBV27,CASRRTGQETQYF,TGTGCCAGCAGAAGGACAGGACAAGAGACCCAGTACTTC
-,-,TRBJ2-7,TRBV4-3,CASSHGGLDEQYF,TGCGCCAGCAGCCACGGGGGGCTGGACGAGCAGTACTTC
TRBD1,-,TRBJ1-5,TRBV19,CASSPTFGQDNQPQHF,TGTGCCAGTAGTCCGACATTCGGACAGGACAATCAGCCCCAGCATTTT
-,-,TRBJ2-2,TRBV2,CASIRGVTGELFF,TGTGCCAGCATACGGGGAGTTACCGGGGAGCTGTTTTTT
-,-,TRBJ1-1,TRBV27,CASSPHRKYYNTEAFF,TGTGCCAGCAGTCCCCACAGGAAGTATTACAACACTGAAGCTTTCTTT
TRBD1,-,TRBJ1-5,TRBV7-2,CASSLGQGWPQPQHF,TGTGCCAGCAGCTTAGGACAGGGGTGGCCTCAGCCCCAGCATTTT
-,-,TRBJ1-6,TRBV10-3,CAISQVGEFNYNSPLHF,TGTGCCATCAGCCAGGTTGGAGAGTTTAACTATAATTCACCCCTCCACTTT
-,-,TRBJ2-7,TRBV6-5,CASSTRDTGLVQQYF,TGTGCCAGCAGTACCCGGGACACCGGTTTAGTCCAGCAGTACTTC
-,-,TRBJ1-5,TRBV30,CAWSVDNSNQPQHF,TGTGCCTGGAGTGTCGATAATAGCAATCAGCCCCAGCATTTT
-,-,TRBJ1-2,TRBV4-3,CASSQEVGGGGGYTF,TGCGCCAGCAGCCAAGAAGTTGGGGGTGGAGGTGGCTACACCTTC
-,-,TRBJ1-2,TRBV14,CASSQQGFSYGYTF,TGTGCCAGCAGCCAACAGGGTTTTAGCTATGGCTACACCTTC
-,-,TRBJ2-7,TRBV5-1,CASSPQGFEQYF,TGCGCCAGCAGCCCACAGGGTTTTGAGCAGTACTTC
TRBD1,-,TRBJ2-1,TRBV7-8,CASSAPGQGDNEQFF,TGTGCCAGCAGCGCGCCGGGACAGGGGGACAATGAGCAGTTCTTC
-,-,TRBJ1-1,TRBV18,CASSPGGVNTEAFF,TGTGCCAGCTCACCAGGGGGGGTGAACACTGAAGCTTTCTTT
-,few,TRBJ1-5,TRBV28,CASSFGGARNQPQHF,TGTGCCAGCAGTTTCGGGGGGGCTAGGAATCAGCCCCAGCATTTT
-,-,TRBJ1-5,TRBV21-1,CASSKPGQGRSNQPQHF,TGTGCCAGCAGCAAACCGGGGCAGGGACGGAGCAATCAGCCCCAGCATTTT
-,-,TRBJ1-5,TRBV27,CASSLKGVVNQPQHF,TGTGCCAGCAGTTTGAAGGGGGTGGTCAATCAGCCCCAGCATTTT
TRBD1,-,TRBJ2-7,TRBV9,CASSVLDRAGEQYF,TGTGCCAGCAGCGTCCTCGACAGGGCAGGCGAGCAGTACTTC
-,-,TRBJ2-3,TRBV7-9,CASSLAGSDTQYF,TGTGCCAGCAGCTTAGCGGGATCAGATACGCAGTATTTT
-,-,TRBJ2-7,TRBV7-6,CASSAGPSGEQYF,TGTGCCAGCAGCGCCGGTCCTTCCGGCGAGCAGTACTTC
-,-,TRBJ1-2,TRBV21-1,CASPRAGGYGYTF,TGTGCCAGCCCGAGGGCGGGAGGCTATGGCTACACCTTC
-,-,TRBJ1-4,TRBV7-6,CASSPLTTDVATNEKLFF,TGTGCCAGCAGCCCACTCACGACAGACGTTGCAACTAATGAAAAACTGTTTTTT
-,few,TRBJ1-4,TRBV11-2,CASSFFPAEKLFF,TGTGCCAGCAGCTTTTTCCCGGCCGAAAAACTGTTTTTT
-,-,TRBJ2-5,TRBV10-2,CASSANWETQYF,TGCGCCAGCAGTGCCAACTGGGAGACCCAGTACTTC
-,-,TRBJ2-5,TRBV15,CATSGGRPKETQYF,TGTGCCACCAGTGGGGGGAGGCCGAAAGAGACCCAGTACTTC
-,-,TRBJ1-2,TRBV12-3/TRBV12-4,CASTGASFDGYTF,TGTGCCAGCACTGGGGCCAGTTTTGATGGCTACACCTTC
TRBD1,-,TRBJ2-1,TRBV2,CASSPGQGSSDEQFF,TGTGCCAGCAGTCCGGGACAGGGGAGTAGCGATGAGCAGTTCTTC
-,-,TRBJ1-2,TRBV10-3,CAIRGTRGLNYGYTF,TGTGCCATCAGGGGAACACGAGGACTTAACTATGGCTACACCTTC